The T cell receptor beta chain described here comes from a study of resident and recirculating memory T cells in vitiligo. Study summary: Epidermis came from shave biopsies of lesional and nonlesional sites, plus PBMCs. General observations from the study: Non-conserved TCRs across sites and patients suggested distinct clones per lesion.

This CDR3 is 15 amino acids long. Germline CDR1 MRHNA, CDR2 SNTAGT. Trimming cost V 0 bases and J 8 bases; bases outside gene matches: 3. As for this clone: Its antigen is not known.

The method was immunoSEQ multiplex PCR; TCRdb's version includes in-frame clones alone and lacks a portion of them. The sample has fewer than 80,000 clones; 80% to 95% are singletons. Stability required unchanged lesions during the previous 6 months. The specimen was blood. This sequence joins TRBV6-4 and TRBJ2-1, with TRBD2 identical over 11 bases. The TCR was taken from a male donor with vitiligo. CDR3: CASSDSSGGADEQFF. DNA for the CDR3: TGTGCCAGCAGTGACTCTAGCGGGGGGGCAGATGAGCAGTTCTTC.